This paragraph covers one T cell receptor (beta chain) sequence. This specimen comes from a study of shared T cell receptors in the human thymus. Libraries were prepared by immunoSEQ multiplex PCR; TCRdb keeps only in-frame clonotypes and omits some of them. The sample holds 700,000 or so clones; roughly 85% are singletons and the top ten take approximately 0.01%. The junction had 8 bases not matched to a gene; V was cut back by 1 base and J by 0 bases. The germline gives CDR1 SGHRS, CDR2 YFSETQ. CDR3 length: 18 residues. This sample was shared with a second study, whose subject was human thymus T cells. Per that study: Infants served as donors; they were healthy and Finnish and were having corrective surgery for congenital heart defects. Thymus was obtained from resections taken during corrective heart surgery. Related research examined unrelated individuals and reported that their thymic repertoires overlapped highly.

Input material: thymocytes. The V call is TRBV5-1, the J call TRBJ2-3, with 10 bases identical to TRBD2. The TCR comes from a girl under three years old with a congenital heart defect. In DNA, the CDR3 is TGCGCCAGCAGCTTGTTAATAGCGGGGGGTCCAAGCACAGATACGCAGTATTTT. Its translation: CASSLLIAGGPSTDTQYF.